These 26 T cell receptor beta chains share one sample of origin, sequenced in a study of T cell responses to AZD1222 COVID-19 vaccine. Clones were read by immunoSEQ multiplex PCR, and TCRdb kept only the in-frame ones, dropping some. Counted here are more than 140,000 clones, around nine tenths occurring once; the ten biggest clones make up under 5.5%. The sample here was peripheral blood, taken on day 0 of AZD1222 vaccination. These receptors all come from an adult in good health.

The chain has TRBV19 and TRBJ1-6; D possibly corresponds to TRBD1 (6 bases). V gave up 3 bases and J gave up 4 bases, with 19 bases separating them. The germline V gene has CDR1 LNHDA and CDR2 SQIVND (reference sequence). The CDR3 has 18 amino acids. CDR3 coding DNA: TGTGCCAGTAGTATTCGGGCAGGGGAACCGAATTATAATTCACCCCTCCACTTT. Translation: CASSIRAGEPNYNSPLHF.

The gene calls are TRBV5-1 and TRBJ2-3; D is unresolved. The V and J ends lost 6 bases and 1 base respectively, with 12 bases between them. The CDR3 is made up of 14 amino acids. Germline V gives CDR1 SGHRS, CDR2 YFSETQ. Here the CDR3 DNA reads TGCGCCAGCAAACTCGGGTCCCGCACAGATACGCAGTATTTT. This translates into CASKLGSRTDTQYF.

As regards this clone: Additional DNA sequences in this sample encode the identical CDR3. The CDR3 sequence is CASSIVAGPYNEQFF. Here the CDR3 DNA reads TGTGCCAGTAGTATAGTGGCAGGGCCGTACAATGAGCAGTTCTTC. This chain joins TRBV19 and TRBJ2-1, with D perhaps TRBD1 (5 bases). The V end was cut by 1 base, the J end by 4 bases, with 11 bases between. Per the germline V gene, CDR1 is LNHDA and CDR2 is SQIVND (reference sequence). The CDR3 runs 15 residues.

The rearrangement uses TRBV12-3 or TRBV12-4 and TRBJ2-3; D might be TRBD1 or TRBD2, each matching 5 bases. Trimming removed 8 bases at V and 2 bases at J, with 11 bases between. This CDR3 is 13 amino acids long. The CDR3 sequence: CASGGINTDTQYF. The CDR3 DNA reads TGTGCCAGCGGGGGAATCAACACAGATACGCAGTATTTT.

The gene calls are TRBV6-2 or TRBV6-3 and TRBJ2-7; 10 nucleotides align to TRBD2. Germline CDR1 MNHEY, CDR2 SVGEGT. The J segment lost 3 bases and the V segment lost 5 bases, leaving 4 bases of the junction unmatched. CDR3 length equals 14 residues. This chain's CDR3 is CASSTPSGSYEQYF. The CDR3 DNA sequence: TGTGCCAGCAGTACACCTAGCGGGAGCTACGAGCAGTACTTC.

V is TRBV4-3 and J is TRBJ2-7; no clear D gene. The V end lost 0 bases, the J end lost 6 bases, and 9 bases lay between the germline ends. The germline V gene encodes CDR1 LGHNA and CDR2 YSLEER. CDR3 size: 13 residues. CDR3 nucleotides: TGCGCCAGCAGCCAAGAGTTTTGGGGCGAGCAGTACTTC. Protein product: CASSQEFWGEQYF.

The V gene is TRBV28, the J gene TRBJ2-5, with D possibly being TRBD1 or TRBD2 (5 bases each). This CDR3 contains 14 residues. Trimming took off 2 bases at V and 4 bases at J, with 11 bases between the two ends. Germline CDR1 reads MDHEN; CDR2 reads SYDVKM. The CDR3 spells CASSLGDPRETQYF. As DNA, the CDR3 is TGTGCCAGCAGTTTAGGGGACCCGCGAGAGACCCAGTACTTC.

The rearrangement uses TRBV5-6 and TRBJ2-7; TRBD2 matches 7 bases. Germline V lookup: CDR1 SGHDT, CDR2 YYEEEE. The V and J ends lost 1 base and 0 bases, in that order; junction bases with no gene match: 4. This CDR3 contains 15 residues. The CDR3 reads CASSLWGGSSYEQYF. For the CDR3, the DNA is TGTGCCAGCAGCTTGTGGGGAGGGAGCTCCTACGAGCAGTACTTC.

This chain connects TRBV7-3 to TRBJ2-3; D could derive from TRBD1 or TRBD2 (5 bases each). Trimming took off 0 bases at V and 4 bases at J, with 11 bases between the two ends. Germline-derived CDR1 and CDR2 are SGHTA and FQGTGA. This CDR3 comprises 15 residues. DNA for the CDR3: TGTGCCAGCAGCTTAACGGGGGTGCGGGCAGATACGCAGTATTTT. Translating it yields CASSLTGVRADTQYF.

The gene calls are TRBV19 and TRBJ1-2, with a tentative D call TRBD1 (5 bases). The CDR3 has 13 amino acids. From germline, CDR1 is LNHDA and CDR2 SQIVND (reference sequence). The V end was cut by 10 bases, the J end by 3 bases, with 15 bases between. CDR3 loop: CATQGGADYGYTF. CDR3 DNA sequence: TGTGCCACTCAGGGCGGGGCTGACTATGGCTACACCTTC.

The chain employs TRBV5-8 and TRBJ2-1, with D perhaps being TRBD1 or TRBD2 (7 bases each). This CDR3 comprises 17 residues. Germline CDR1 reads SGHTS; CDR2 reads YDEGEE. The germline V and J ends were trimmed by 6 bases and 10 bases, with 29 bases remaining between them. This CDR3 is CASIPRGASGGGGEQFF. Here the CDR3 DNA reads TGTGCCAGCATCCCGAGAGGGGCTAGCGGAGGGGGCGGGGAGCAGTTCTTC.

The chain joins TRBV12-3 or TRBV12-4 to TRBJ1-2; D unclear. Trimming took 3 bases from V and 3 from J, leaving 8 bases between them. This CDR3 comprises 13 residues. The CDR3 DNA sequence: TGTGCCAGCAGTTTCACAGCTCACTATGGCTACACCTTC. Translated, it gives CASSFTAHYGYTF.

The chain is built from TRBV28 and TRBJ2-5, with 14 nucleotides matching TRBD2. The V gene end was trimmed by 5 bases and the J gene end by 0 bases; junction bases not matched to a gene: 11. Germline V gene sequence: CDR1 MDHEN, CDR2 SYDVKM. The CDR3 spans 19 residues. The CDR3 reads CASSPRLAGGISYQETQYF. CDR3 bases: TGTGCCAGCAGTCCGCGACTAGCGGGGGGGATCTCGTACCAAGAGACCCAGTACTTC.

The chain employs TRBV28 and TRBJ2-4, with a weak D call TRBD1 (6 bases). The length of the CDR3 is 13 residues. Germline CDR1 is MDHEN and CDR2 is SYDVKM. Trimming took 6 bases from V and 8 from J, leaving 14 bases between them. The CDR3 region has the DNA TGTGCCAGCAGCTCGGGACAAAACGACATTCAGTACTTC. Its protein product is CASSSGQNDIQYF.

This sequence joins TRBV19 and TRBJ2-7; a weak D match, TRBD1 (6 bases). The V gene lost 1 base and the J gene lost 1 base, with 11 bases spanning the gap. The germline gives CDR1 LNHDA, CDR2 SQIVND (reference sequence). CDR3 length: 15 amino acids. The CDR3 loop reads CASSIGSGVSYEQYF. The CDR3, as DNA: TGTGCCAGTAGTATAGGATCAGGGGTATCCTACGAGCAGTACTTC.

Written as DNA, the CDR3 is TGTGCCAGCAGTGAAGTAACGGGACTAGCGACTTACAATGAGCAGTTCTTC. Translation gives CASSEVTGLATYNEQFF. The chain employs TRBV2 and TRBJ2-1; 10 positions match TRBD2. The CDR3 covers 17 residues. V shed 1 base, J shed 4 bases, and the junction held 7 bases outside the gene matches. Germline CDR1 reads SNHLY; CDR2 reads FYNNEI.

The V call is TRBV7-2, the J call TRBJ2-7; 8 bases map to TRBD2. The trim removed 4 bases at V and 4 bases at J, leaving 6 bases unmatched. Germline loops: CDR1 SGHTA, CDR2 FQGNSA. This CDR3 is built from 14 residues. The CDR3, as DNA: TGTGCCAGCAGCTACAGCCGGGGGGGTTACGAGCAGTACTTC. It codes for CASSYSRGGYEQYF.

The chain employs TRBV19 and TRBJ2-3; 7 positions match TRBD1. J gave up 2 bases and V 6 bases, and 14 bases lay outside the gene matches. The V gene's germline CDR1 is LNHDA and CDR2 SQIVND (reference sequence). This CDR3 comprises 17 residues. CDR3 nucleotides: TGTGCCAGTAGCGGGGAATCGGGACAGACATTCACAGATACGCAGTATTTT. This gives the protein CASSGESGQTFTDTQYF.

The chain uses TRBV13 and TRBJ1-1; D gene unclear. The CDR3 is 13 amino acids. V lost 0 bases and J lost 4, with 6 bases in between. CDR1 PRHDT and CDR2 FYEKMQ come from the germline V gene (reference sequence). CDR3 nucleotide sequence: TGTGCCAGCAGCTTAGGCGGACGCACTGAAGCTTTCTTT. It is translated as CASSLGGRTEAFF.

The V call is TRBV19, the J call TRBJ1-5; D ambiguous. V lost 7 bases to trimming and J lost 4 bases, with 14 bases between them. The V gene's germline CDR1 is LNHDA and CDR2 SQIVND (reference sequence). This CDR3 is 14 amino acids long. CDR3 DNA sequence: TGTGCCAGTACCACAAGCCGGGCAAATCAGCCCCAGCATTTT. It specifies CASTTSRANQPQHF.

The rearrangement links TRBV9 to TRBJ1-3, with 8 nucleotides matching TRBD1. V shed 1 base and J 2 bases; nucleotides not matched to a gene: 2. The CDR3 is made up of 15 amino acids. Germline CDR1 and CDR2: SGDLS and YYNGEE. In DNA form, the CDR3 reads TGTGCCAGCAGCGTATCGACAGGGGCTGGAAACACCATATATTTT. Residues: CASSVSTGAGNTIYF. The full variable domain, completed using reference TRBV9 and TRBJ1-3, is DSGVTQTPKHLITATGQRVTLRCSPRSGDLSVYWYQQSLDQGLQFLIQYYNGEERAKGNILERFSAQQFPDLHSELNLSSLELGDSALYFCASSVSTGAGNTIYFGEGSWLTVV.

The V call is TRBV5-1, the J call TRBJ1-4, with D possibly matching TRBD1 (5 bases). With 0 bases removed from V and 10 bases from J, the gap between germline ends came to 22 bases. CDR3 length: 17 amino acids. Germline V gene sequence: CDR1 SGHRS, CDR2 YFSETQ. The CDR3 DNA follows: TGCGCCAGCAGCTTGGGGGATCGGACACTACAGGCCGGAAAACTGTTTTTT. As protein: CASSLGDRTLQAGKLFF.

The chain combines TRBV7-9 with TRBJ2-6; possibly TRBD1 or TRBD2 for D (5 bases each). This CDR3 spans 15 amino acids. Germline V gives CDR1 SEHNR, CDR2 FQNEAQ (reference sequence). With 5 bases removed from V and 1 base from J, the gap between germline ends came to 9 bases. The CDR3 DNA is TGTGCCAGCAGCAGCAGGGAGTCTGGGGCCAACGTCCTGACTTTC. This gives the protein CASSSRESGANVLTF.

The rearrangement joins TRBV28 to TRBJ1-1; D is uncertain. V was cut by 3 bases and J by 7 bases, with 12 bases left in between. Germline lookup yields CDR1 MDHEN and CDR2 SYDVKM. The CDR3 is 13 residues long. CDR3 bases: TGTGCCAGCAGTTTTAATATGGGAAATGAAGCTTTCTTT. Its protein is CASSFNMGNEAFF.

This clone has just one count. An end of the junction differs from the germline gene, which may be a read error. The chain joins TRBV25-1 to TRBJ1-6; D is undetermined. The CDR3 consists of 15 residues. The germline CDR1 and CDR2 sequences are MGHDK and SYGVNS. CDR3 amino acids: CASTERGEVNSPLHF. CDR3 bases: TGTGCCAGCACTGAACGGGGAGAGGTTAATTCACCCCTCCACTTT.

The chain combines TRBV6-5 with TRBJ2-1; 12 bases match TRBD2. Germline V gene lookup returns CDR1 MNHEY and CDR2 SVGAGI. The CDR3 runs 15 residues. V trimming: 6 bases; J trimming: 7 bases; junction bases outside the gene matches: 7. The CDR3 DNA reads TGTGCCAGCAGATTGACTAGCGGGAGTTTTAATGAGCAGTTCTTC. The encoded protein is CASRLTSGSFNEQFF.